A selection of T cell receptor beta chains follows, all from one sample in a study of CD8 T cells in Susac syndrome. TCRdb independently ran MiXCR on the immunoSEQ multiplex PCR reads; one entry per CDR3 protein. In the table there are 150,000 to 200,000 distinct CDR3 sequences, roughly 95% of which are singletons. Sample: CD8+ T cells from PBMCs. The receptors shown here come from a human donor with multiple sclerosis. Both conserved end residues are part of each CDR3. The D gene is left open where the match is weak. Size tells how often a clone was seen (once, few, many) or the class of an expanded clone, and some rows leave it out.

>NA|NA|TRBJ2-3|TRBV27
TGTGCCAGCAGTTTACCCGACAGCACAGATACGCAGTATTTT
CASSLPDSTDTQYF
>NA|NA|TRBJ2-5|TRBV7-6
TGTGCCAGCAGCTTACGAGTAGCGGCAAACCAAGAGACCCAGTACTTC
CASSLRVAANQETQYF
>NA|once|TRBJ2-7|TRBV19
TGTGCCAGTAGTGCGGGACAGCGCTACTACGAGCAGTACTTC
CASSAGQRYYEQYF
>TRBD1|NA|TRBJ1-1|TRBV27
TGTGCCAGCAGTTCAAGCGTCACAGGGGATACTGAAGCTTTCTTT
CASSSSVTGDTEAFF
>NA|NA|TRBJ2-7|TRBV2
TGTGCCAGCAGGTATACACAGGGCTACGAGCAGTACTTC
CASRYTQGYEQYF
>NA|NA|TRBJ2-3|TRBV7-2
TGTGCCAGCAGCTTTCCGCAAGGCGTTGATGATACGCAGTATTTT
CASSFPQGVDDTQYF
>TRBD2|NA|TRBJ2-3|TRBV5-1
TGCGCCAGCAGCACGGGACTAGCGGGAGGCCCGGTGGGAGATACGCAGTATTTT
CASSTGLAGGPVGDTQYF
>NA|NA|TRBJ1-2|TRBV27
TGTGCCAGCAGGACTCACAGGGAGCCCTATGGCTACACCTTC
CASRTHREPYGYTF
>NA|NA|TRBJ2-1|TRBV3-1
TGTGCCAGCAGCCATCAGGGGTTTGTGGTTAATGAGCAGTTCTTC
CASSHQGFVVNEQFF
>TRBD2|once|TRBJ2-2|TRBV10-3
TGTGCCATCAGGCCGACTAGCGAGAACACCGGGGAGCTGTTTTTT
CAIRPTSENTGELFF
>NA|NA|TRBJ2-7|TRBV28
TGTGCCAGCGGTCCCTCAGGTGTATCTAGGGCGTCTTACGAGCAGTACTTC
CASGPSGVSRASYEQYF
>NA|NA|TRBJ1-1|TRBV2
TGTGCCAGCAGCCCGAGGAACACTGAAGCTTTCTTT
CASSPRNTEAFF
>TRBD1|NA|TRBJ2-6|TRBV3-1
TGTGCCAGCAGACTGGGACAGGGACCGAGCTCTGGGGCCAACGTCCTGACTTTC
CASRLGQGPSSGANVLTF
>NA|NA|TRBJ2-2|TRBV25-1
TGTGCCAGCAGTGATCTGAACACCGGGGAGCTGTTTTTT
CASSDLNTGELFF
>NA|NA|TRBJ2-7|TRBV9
TGTGCCAGCAGCCCCCAGACTAGTTTTACCTACGAGCAGTACTTC
CASSPQTSFTYEQYF
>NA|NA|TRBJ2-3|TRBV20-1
TGCAGTGCTAGAGATGGGGCAGGGGTCACAGATACGCAGTATTTT
CSARDGAGVTDTQYF
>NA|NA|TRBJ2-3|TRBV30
TGTGCGGGGGACTGGGGCGATACGCAGTATTTT
CAGDWGDTQYF
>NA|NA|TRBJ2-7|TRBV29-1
TGCAGCGTTGTCGGCAGCTCCTACGAGCAGTACTTC
CSVVGSSYEQYF